This TCR beta chain was captured in a study of T-cell reconstitution after alpha-beta-depleted transplantation in children. Preparation of the TCRbeta library used unique molecular identifiers. TCRdb used MiXCR to reprocess the PCR reads, holding one entry per CDR3 protein. The table records about 610,000 distinct CDR3 sequences, over 9.5% of them present only once. The germline gives CDR1 DFQATT, CDR2 SNEGSKA (reference sequence). The CDR3 length is 12 residues. The V end was cut by 5 bases, the J end by 2 bases, with 10 bases between. The receptor comes from a human donor who donated a stem cell graft to a child with acute myeloid leukemia. This specimen was PBMCs from the stem cell graft donor, taken from the stem cell graft. This chain uses TRBV20-1 with TRBJ2-7, with D tentatively TRBD2 (6 bases). The CDR3 DNA follows: TGCAGTGCTCCCCGGGAGACCTACGAGCAGTACTTC. Protein product: CSAPRETYEQYF.